This T cell receptor (beta chain) was sequenced in a study of shared clonotypes between healthy human individuals. TCRdb keeps only in-frame clones here, not all; method: immunoSEQ multiplex PCR. The data contain some 1,400,000 clones, 95% to 97% of them singletons. Sequencing input: naive CD4+ T cells sorted from blood. The subset denotes: CD45RA+ positively selected. This receptor was obtained from a man in his thirties or forties in good health.

In DNA, the CDR3 is TGTGCCAGCTCACCTGCCCCGACGGCGAACACTGAAGCTTTCTTT. This sequence encodes CASSPAPTANTEAFF. The J gene is TRBJ1-1, the V gene TRBV18, with no clear D. CDR1 and CDR2 (germline): KGHSH, LQKENI. Trimming stripped 3 bases from V and 1 base from J, with 12 bases between. This CDR3 is built from 15 residues.